Listed below are T cell receptor beta chains from one sample, sequenced in a study of shared clonotypes between healthy human individuals. This table comes from immunoSEQ multiplex PCR, and its TCRdb copy is limited to in-frame clones, with some not included. The sample shows 2 million to 2.5 million clones, just over 90% of them seen only once. Sequencing used naive CD8+ T cells from PBMCs. The origin of the receptors is a young man in good health. Some clones in this sample may be carry-over from other donors' samples. The CDR3 runs from the conserved cysteine through the conserved F or W. D genes are given only for firm matches. Size values are once, few and many counts, or a class for expanded clones, and some rows have none.

j_gene | abundance | d_gene | v_gene | CDR3nt | CDR3aa
TRBJ2-7 | . | . | TRBV7-9 | TGTGCCAGCAGCTTAAGTGGGTACGAGCAGTACTTC | CASSLSGYEQYF
TRBJ2-1 | . | . | TRBV29-1 | TGCAGCGTTGGCGGGAATGAGCAGTTCTTC | CSVGGNEQFF
TRBJ1-3 | . | TRBD1 | TRBV9 | TGTGCCAGCAGCGCTTGGCTAGGGGGCAGTGGAAACACCATATATTTT | CASSAWLGGSGNTIYF
TRBJ2-7 | . | TRBD1 | TRBV4-1 | TGCGCCAGCAGCCAGGTGGACAGGGCCTCCTACGAGCAGTACTTC | CASSQVDRASYEQYF
TRBJ2-2 | . | . | TRBV7-9 | TGTGCCAGCGGAACCGGGGAGCTGTTTTTT | CASGTGELFF
TRBJ2-2 | . | TRBD1 | TRBV7-3 | TGTGCCAGCAGCTTAACGGACAGGGCACCCGGGGAGCTGTTTTTT | CASSLTDRAPGELFF
TRBJ1-3 | once | . | TRBV2 | TGTGCCAGCAGTGAAAGACACGGCGGCAGTTCTTCTGGAAACACCATATATTTT | CASSERHGGSSSGNTIYF
TRBJ2-7 | . | . | TRBV9 | TGTGCCAGCAGCGTAGACCGACAACCCTACGAGCAGTACTTC | CASSVDRQPYEQYF
TRBJ2-1 | . | TRBD1 | TRBV5-4 | TGTGCCAGCAGCACCTGGACAGGGTCAAACTACAATGAGCAGTTCTTC | CASSTWTGSNYNEQFF
TRBJ1-2 | . | . | TRBV4-3 | TGCGCCAGCAGCCAATCCGCGGACATACCCCCCAGTCCCTTCGGCTACACCTTC | CASSQSADIPPSPFGYTF
TRBJ2-7 | . | . | TRBV7-9 | TGTGCCAGCAGCTTAGCGGGCCGGGAGCGCGAGCAGTACTTC | CASSLAGREREQYF
TRBJ2-7 | . | TRBD1 | TRBV10-3 | TGTGCCATCAGTTCACACAGGGGCGCCGGTGCCTACGAGCAGTACTTC | CAISSHRGAGAYEQYF
TRBJ2-1 | . | TRBD2 | TRBV11-2 | TGTGCCAGCGTTGAGACTAGCGGGAGTCGCTACAATGAGCAGTTCTTC | CASVETSGSRYNEQFF
TRBJ2-6 | . | . | TRBV27 | TGTGCCAGCAGTTTATGGGAAGGGGGGGCCAACGTCCTGACTTTC | CASSLWEGGANVLTF
TRBJ2-2 | . | . | TRBV28 | TGTGCCAGCAGTTTTTGGTCCGAGACCGGGGAGCTGTTTTTT | CASSFWSETGELFF
TRBJ1-1 | once | . | TRBV11-2 | TGTGCCAGCAGCGCCCGCCCTGAAGCTTTCTTT | CASSARPEAFF
TRBJ2-7 | . | . | TRBV6-1 | TGTGCCAGCAGTGAAGAGGGGGGGTACTACGAGCAGTACTTC | CASSEEGGYYEQYF
TRBJ1-1 | . | . | TRBV9 | TGTGCCAGCAGTCCAACGTGGAACACTGAAGCTTTCTTT | CASSPTWNTEAFF
TRBJ2-7 | . | . | TRBV29-1 | TGCAGCGTTCATTACAGCTACGAGCGGTACTTC | CSVHYSYERYF
TRBJ1-5 | . | . | TRBV19 | TGTGCCAGTACCGGTGAGGGCGTGGGGCCCCAGCATTTT | CASTGEGVGPQHF
TRBJ1-2 | . | TRBD1 | TRBV28 | TGTGCCAGCATTCCTACCGGGACAGGGGTAGGCTACACCTTC | CASIPTGTGVGYTF
TRBJ2-2 | . | . | TRBV5-1 | TGCGCCAGCAGCTTCGGTGCTTCCTTCTCCCGGGGGGAGCTGTTTTTT | CASSFGASFSRGELFF
TRBJ1-2 | . | . | TRBV29-1 | TGCAGCGGGTTTGAGATAAGAGAAGAGACTAGGTTTGAGAGAGATGGCTACACCTTC | CSGFEIREETRFERDGYTF
TRBJ1-1 | . | . | TRBV6-5 | TGTGCCAATTTGGAAACGGATGAAGCTTTCTTT | CANLETDEAFF
TRBJ2-2 | . | . | TRBV9 | TGTGCCAGCAGCCCCCGTCGTACCCCGAACACCGGGGAGCTGTTTTTT | CASSPRRTPNTGELFF
TRBJ1-5 | . | . | TRBV21-1 | TGTGCCAGCTTTCTATCGGGGAGCAATCAGCCCCAGCATTTT | CASFLSGSNQPQHF
TRBJ2-7 | . | . | TRBV4-3 | TGCGCCAGCAGCCAAGATGTCTGGGGCGGCTCCTACGAGCAGTACTTC | CASSQDVWGGSYEQYF
TRBJ1-4 | few | . | TRBV6-5 | TGTGCCAGCAGTAAGGACGGGAGACTGTTTTTT | CASSKDGRLFF
TRBJ2-7 | . | TRBD1 | TRBV15 | TGTGCCACCAGGGGACAGGGTTCGGTCTACGAGCAGTACTTC | CATRGQGSVYEQYF
TRBJ2-7 | . | TRBD1 | TRBV9 | TGTGCCAGCAGCGCAACAGGGGACTCCTACGAGCAGTACTTC | CASSATGDSYEQYF
TRBJ2-7 | . | TRBD2 | TRBV7-8 | TGTGCCAGCACCCCAGGCCCGGGACTAGAAAAATCCTACGAGCAGTACTTC | CASTPGPGLEKSYEQYF
TRBJ2-7 | . | TRBD1 | TRBV29-1 | TGCAGCGTTGAAGGAGTTCAGGGGGCCTACGAGCAGTACTTC | CSVEGVQGAYEQYF
TRBJ2-7 | . | . | TRBV11-3 | TGTGCCAGCAGCCCGGGCCGGGGGACTGGCGAGCAGTACTTC | CASSPGRGTGEQYF
TRBJ2-1 | . | TRBD2 | TRBV14 | TGTGCCAGCAGCCAAGAGGCTAGCGGCCCCTACAATGAGCAGTTCTTC | CASSQEASGPYNEQFF
TRBJ2-1 | . | . | TRBV14 | TGTGCCAGCAGCCTGAAGCGGGCAGGGTGGAATGAGCAGTTCTTC | CASSLKRAGWNEQFF
TRBJ1-1 | few | . | TRBV18 | TGTGCCAGCTCACCAATGCGGAGCACTGAAGCTTTCTTT | CASSPMRSTEAFF
TRBJ1-4 | . | . | TRBV28 | TGTGCCAGCAGTCCCCCGTACCTCCGGGATCCAACTAATGAAAAACTGTTTTTT | CASSPPYLRDPTNEKLFF
TRBJ2-7 | . | . | TRBV27 | TGTGCCAGTAGTGACCGGGCCGACGAGCAGTACTTC | CASSDRADEQYF
TRBJ2-7 | . | . | TRBV5-1 | TGCGCCAGCAGCTTTGGGTTCGAGCAGTACTTC | CASSFGFEQYF
TRBJ1-6 | . | . | TRBV7-9 | TGTGCCAGCAGCTTAACAGGGATGGGTTCACCCCTCCACTTT | CASSLTGMGSPLHF
TRBJ1-2 | . | . | TRBV2 | TGTGCCAGCAGTGAAAGTTCCGGGCAGTTCTATGGCTACACCTTC | CASSESSGQFYGYTF
TRBJ2-7 | few | . | TRBV19 | TGTGCCAGTAGTGTAGGGACTTCTCTAGACTACGAGCAGTACTTC | CASSVGTSLDYEQYF
TRBJ1-1 | . | . | TRBV28 | TGTGCCAGCATCGGACTTGGGGGCACTGAAGCTTTCTTT | CASIGLGGTEAFF
TRBJ2-7 | . | TRBD2 | TRBV27 | TGTGCCAGCAGTCGGGGGGGGTCCTACGAGCAGTACTTC | CASSRGGSYEQYF
TRBJ2-5 | . | . | TRBV27 | TGTGCCAGCAGTACACCCCCTGGGGAGACCCAGTACTTC | CASSTPPGETQYF